The 29 T cell receptor beta chains presented below share a single source sample, sequenced in a study of blood T cell repertoires in COVID-19. The repertoire was sequenced with immunoSEQ multiplex PCR; TCRdb's copy has only in-frame clones and lacks some. The sample carries 190,000 or so clones, approximately 78% recorded once. Sample: peripheral blood. The receptors shown here come from a woman older than 75 with COVID-19, enrolled during active disease.

The CDR3 region is CAISEAGRNTDTQYF. The CDR3 DNA reads TGTGCCATCAGTGAAGCGGGACGGAACACAGATACGCAGTATTTT. This chain joins TRBV10-3 and TRBJ2-3, with TRBD2 identical over 7 bases. Looked up from germline, CDR1 is ENHRY and CDR2 is SYGVKD. The length of the CDR3 is 15 residues. V shed 3 bases, J shed 2 bases, and the junction held 5 bases outside the gene matches.

In this sample, this clone turned up once. Other DNA sequences in the same sample also yield this CDR3. The gene calls are TRBV19 and TRBJ1-5, with a tentative D call TRBD1 (5 bases). Trimming shortened V by 0 bases and J by 5 bases, and 5 bases separated the two germline ends. This CDR3 spans 13 amino acids. CDR1 and CDR2 (germline): LNHDA, SQIVND (reference sequence). CDR3 in amino acids: CASSIDRDQPQHF. The CDR3 coding sequence is TGTGCCAGTAGTATAGACAGGGATCAGCCCCAGCATTTT.

The chain has TRBV9 and TRBJ1-5; the D gene is possibly TRBD1 (6 bases). Germline V gene lookup returns CDR1 SGDLS and CDR2 YYNGEE. This CDR3 spans 13 amino acids. Between the trimmed V and J ends, which lost 3 bases and 5 bases, there was a span of 9 bases. The CDR3 region is CASSAHRDQPQHF. CDR3 DNA: TGTGCCAGCAGCGCCCACAGGGATCAGCCCCAGCATTTT.

This chain uses TRBV11-3 with TRBJ2-3; TRBD2 might be the D (7 bases). Germline values: CDR1 SGHNT, CDR2 YENEEA. The CDR3 is 15 residues long. The ends were cut back, 0 bases at V and 4 bases at J, with 11 bases in the middle. Here the CDR3 reads CASSLEGGGADTQYF. CDR3 coding DNA: TGTGCCAGCAGCTTAGAAGGGGGAGGGGCAGATACGCAGTATTTT.

This chain connects TRBV29-1 to TRBJ2-3; 11 bases line up with TRBD1. Germline values: CDR1 SQVTM, CDR2 ANQGSEA. The J segment lost 0 bases and the V segment lost 1 base, leaving 0 bases of the junction unmatched. The CDR3 totals 15 residues. The chain's CDR3 is CSVEGDRGSTDTQYF. The CDR3 DNA follows: TGCAGCGTTGAAGGGGACAGGGGGAGCACAGATACGCAGTATTTT.

The genes are TRBV14 and TRBJ2-4, with a possible D match to TRBD2 (6 bases). The V gene's germline CDR1 is SGHDN and CDR2 FVKESK. The CDR3 extends over 15 amino acids. The germline V and J ends were trimmed by 4 bases and 0 bases, with 10 bases remaining between them. The CDR3 nucleotides are TGTGCCAGCAGCCCGACGGGACTAGCCAAAAACATTCAGTACTTC. Translation gives CASSPTGLAKNIQYF.

This sequence joins TRBV19 and TRBJ1-1; D remains unclear. The CDR3 covers 13 residues. CDR1 is LNHDA and CDR2 is SQIVND in the germline V gene (reference sequence). Trimming stripped 5 bases from V and 2 bases from J, with 9 bases between. Here the CDR3 reads CASSYTANTEAFF. In DNA, the CDR3 is TGTGCCAGTAGTTATACAGCAAACACTGAAGCTTTCTTT.

This clone has only a few counts. V is TRBV19 and J is TRBJ1-5; 10 positions agree with TRBD1. Germline CDR1 reads LNHDA; CDR2 reads SQIVND (reference sequence). Trimming cost V 7 bases and J 3 bases; bases outside gene matches: 6. This CDR3 comprises 15 residues. CDR3 protein: CASNPGQGINQPQHF. In nucleotides, the CDR3 is TGTGCCAGTAACCCGGGACAGGGGATCAATCAGCCCCAGCATTTT.

This clone was recorded a few times. The chain uses TRBV5-6 and TRBJ2-7; TRBD2 agrees at 10 bases. Germline CDR1 and CDR2: SGHDT and YYEEEE. The junction had 4 bases not matched to a gene; V was cut back by 3 bases and J by 4 bases. The CDR3 totals 14 residues. CDR3 nucleotides: TGTGCCAGCAGCTCTCCGGGACTAGCGTACGAGCAGTACTTC. This translates into CASSSPGLAYEQYF.

V is TRBV6-5 and J is TRBJ1-1, with 9 positions matching TRBD1. This CDR3 contains 14 residues. V was pared by 5 bases and J by 7 bases, with 8 bases of the junction left unmatched. Germline values: CDR1 MNHEY, CDR2 SVGAGI. Here the CDR3 reads CASSTYRGQGEAFF. In nucleotides, the CDR3 is TGTGCCAGCAGTACCTACAGGGGGCAAGGTGAAGCTTTCTTT.

The chain couples TRBV11-2 to TRBJ2-5; 8 bases are shared with TRBD2. This CDR3 is built from 16 residues. V lost 3 bases, J lost 2 bases, and 8 bases stayed unmatched. Germline lookup yields CDR1 SGHAT and CDR2 FQNNGV. This chain's CDR3 is CASSLSGTRGQETQYF. The CDR3 nucleotides read TGTGCCAGCAGCTTGAGTGGGACTAGAGGGCAAGAGACCCAGTACTTC.

The chain has TRBV4-1 and TRBJ1-1, with 8 bases fitting TRBD1. Germline CDR1 MGHRA, CDR2 YSYEKL. This CDR3 comprises 15 residues. Unmatched junction bases numbered 7, after V lost 4 bases and J lost 3 bases. CDR3 in DNA: TGCGCCAGCAGCCCGAGGACAGGGAGGGACACTGAAGCTTTCTTT. This gives the protein CASSPRTGRDTEAFF.

This clone was seen a handful of times. V and J are TRBV9 and TRBJ1-5, with TRBD1 as a possible D gene (5 bases). Trimming cost V 4 bases and J 7 bases, with 18 bases left between them. Germline CDR1 is SGDLS and CDR2 is YYNGEE. The CDR3 totals 15 residues. DNA of the CDR3: TGTGCCAGCAGCCCAACATCGGGGGTGGGCCAGCCCCAGCATTTT. The encoded protein is CASSPTSGVGQPQHF.

V and J are TRBV20-1 and TRBJ2-1; 7 bases map to TRBD2. Germline-derived CDR1 and CDR2 are DFQATT and SNEGSKA (reference sequence). The J segment lost 6 bases and the V segment lost 3 bases, leaving 8 bases of the junction unmatched. The CDR3 runs 14 residues. CDR3 DNA: TGCAGTGCTAGTCGGGCGGGAGTGCTCAATGAGCAGTTCTTC. This gives the protein CSASRAGVLNEQFF.

CDR3: CASSSQGKDSVATDNEKLFF. CDR3 DNA sequence: TGTGCCAGCAGTTCCCAGGGAAAAGACAGCGTAGCCACAGATAATGAAAAACTGTTTTTT. The chain joins TRBV7-6 to TRBJ1-4; possible D gene TRBD1, 5 bases. This CDR3 has 20 amino acids. V dropped 6 bases and J dropped 4 bases, with 30 bases sitting between them. From germline, CDR1 is SGHVS and CDR2 FNYEAQ. The entire variable domain, with the rest obtained from reference TRBV7-6 and TRBJ1-4, is as follows: GAGVSQSPRYKVTKRGQDVALRCDPISGHVSLYWYRQALGQGPEFLTYFNYEAQQDKSGLPNDRFSAERPEGSISTLTIQRTEQRDSAMYRCASSSQGKDSVATDNEKLFFGSGTQLSVL.

The genes are TRBV3-1 (or the pseudogene TRBV3-2) and TRBJ1-1; the D gene is possibly TRBD1 (5 bases). The V gene's germline CDR1 is LGHDT and CDR2 YNNKEL (reference sequence). With 4 bases removed from V and 1 base from J, the gap between germline ends came to 22 bases. The CDR3 runs to 18 residues. CDR3 residues: CASSRRQLSSLSNTEAFF. The CDR3 DNA reads TGTGCCAGCAGCCGCCGACAGCTCTCAAGCCTTTCGAACACTGAAGCTTTCTTT.

The rearrangement uses TRBV3-1 (or the pseudogene TRBV3-2) and TRBJ1-1, with TRBD1 as a possible D gene (6 bases). Looked up from germline, CDR1 is LGHDT and CDR2 is YNNKEL (reference sequence). This CDR3 comprises 14 residues. The ends were cut back, 1 base at V and 4 bases at J, with 10 bases in the middle. DNA for the CDR3: TGTGCCAGCAGCCAAGGGGGGCCTGGCACTGAAGCTTTCTTT. This codes for CASSQGGPGTEAFF.

The gene calls are TRBV5-1 and TRBJ2-5; TRBD2 agrees at 11 bases. This CDR3 is built from 16 residues. V was pared by 4 bases and J by 5 bases, with 10 bases of the junction left unmatched. Per germline, CDR1 SGHRS and CDR2 YFSETQ. Here the CDR3 DNA reads TGCGCCAGCAGCAGGATGACTAGCGGGGCGGGGGAGACCCAGTACTTC. As protein: CASSRMTSGAGETQYF.

The rearrangement links TRBV27 to TRBJ2-3; D is undetermined. The CDR3 extends over 13 amino acids. Germline V CDR1 and CDR2: MNHEY, SMNVEV (reference sequence). V lost 3 bases and J lost 2, with 6 bases in between. The CDR3 here is CASSLGLTDTQYF. CDR3 nucleotides: TGTGCCAGCAGTTTGGGCCTCACAGATACGCAGTATTTT.

The V call is TRBV6-1, the J call TRBJ1-2, with D tentatively TRBD1 (6 bases). V lost 2 bases to trimming and J lost 7 bases, with 14 bases between them. The CDR3 extends over 14 amino acids. Germline V gene lookup returns CDR1 MNHNS and CDR2 SASEGT. CDR3 DNA sequence: TGTGCCAGCAGTGAATGGGGGCAGGTGGGTGGCTACACCTTC. Translating gives CASSEWGQVGGYTF.

The chain carries TRBV3-1 (or the pseudogene TRBV3-2) and TRBJ2-2; 8 bases line up with TRBD2. CDR3 size: 14 residues. In germline, CDR1 is LGHDT, CDR2 YNNKEL (reference sequence). V lost 2 bases, J lost 4 bases, and 0 bases stayed unmatched. CDR3 amino acids: CASSQSGGTGELFF. CDR3 nucleotides: TGTGCCAGCAGCCAAAGCGGGGGCACCGGGGAGCTGTTTTTT.

Ten or more counts support this clone. The J gene is TRBJ2-5, the V gene TRBV5-4; 13 nucleotides match TRBD2. Germline V CDR1 and CDR2: SGHNT, YYREEE (reference sequence). V shed 1 base and J 5 bases; nucleotides not matched to a gene: 11. The CDR3 consists of 18 residues. The CDR3 nucleotides read TGTGCCAGCAGCTTGTCTCGGACTAGCGGGGGAAAGTTTGAGACCCAGTACTTC. This gives the protein CASSLSRTSGGKFETQYF.

Points on this clone: This sample includes further DNA sequences coding for the same CDR3. This rearrangement joins TRBV19 to TRBJ1-3; D remains ambiguous. V was cut by 2 bases and J by 4 bases, with 3 bases left in between. There are 12 residues in the CDR3. Germline V gene data show CDR1 as LNHDA and CDR2 as SQIVND (reference sequence). Here the CDR3 DNA reads TGTGCCAGTAGTATAATAGGAAACACCATATATTTT. Amino acids: CASSIIGNTIYF.

V gene TRBV28 combines with J gene TRBJ1-6; no firm D call. The CDR3 consists of 13 residues. V was pared by 1 base and J by 8 bases, with 6 bases between. Germline values: CDR1 MDHEN, CDR2 SYDVKM. The DNA of the CDR3 is TGTGCCAGCAGTTTATTGGCCCATTCACCCCTCCACTTT. Protein product: CASSLLAHSPLHF.

V and J are TRBV12-3 or TRBV12-4 and TRBJ1-2; 7 bases map to TRBD1. J was trimmed by 7 bases and V by 5 bases; bases with no gene match: 1. This CDR3 region has 11 residues. The CDR3 loop is CASSPGGGYTF. For the CDR3, the DNA is TGTGCCAGCAGTCCAGGGGGTGGCTACACCTTC.

This clone appeared a few times. The rearrangement links TRBV11-3 to TRBJ1-6, with a tentative D call TRBD1 (6 bases). The ends were cut back, 0 bases at V and 8 bases at J, with 14 bases in the middle. Germline V gives CDR1 SGHNT, CDR2 YENEEA. This CDR3 is 16 amino acids long. CDR3: CASSLDFPGVHSPLHF. For the CDR3, the DNA is TGTGCCAGCAGCTTAGATTTTCCAGGGGTTCATTCACCCCTCCACTTT.

The sample holds one count of this clone. The chain carries TRBV18 and TRBJ1-3; no reliable D call. Looked up from germline, CDR1 is KGHSH and CDR2 is LQKENI. This CDR3 spans 16 amino acids. V was pared by 3 bases and J by 0 bases, with 12 bases between. CDR3 residues: CASSPNQASSGNTIYF. In DNA, the CDR3 is TGTGCCAGCTCACCCAACCAGGCGAGCTCTGGAAACACCATATATTTT.

The rearrangement links TRBV5-1 to TRBJ2-5; D might be TRBD2 (6 bases). CDR1 SGHRS and CDR2 YFSETQ come from the germline V gene. This CDR3 is built from 15 residues. V was clipped by 0 bases and J by 1 base, with 10 bases between them. CDR3 DNA: TGCGCCAGCAGCTTGGCCGGAGGGTTCCAAGAGACCCAGTACTTC. Its translation is CASSLAGGFQETQYF. Full variable domain (remainder filled in from reference TRBV5-1 and TRBJ2-5): KAGVTQTPRYLIKTRGQQVTLSCSPISGHRSVSWYQQTPGQGLQFLFEYFSETQRNKGNFPGRFSGRQFSNSRSEMNVSTLELGDSALYLCASSLAGGFQETQYFGPGTRLLVL.

The rearrangement links TRBV7-9 to TRBJ1-5; possibly TRBD1 for D (6 bases). CDR1 and CDR2 (germline): SEHNR, FQNEAQ (reference sequence). This CDR3 region has 14 residues. Trimming took off 1 base at V and 5 bases at J, with 9 bases between the two ends. The CDR3 spells CASSLGQAHQPQHF. CDR3 DNA: TGTGCCAGCAGCTTAGGACAGGCGCATCAGCCCCAGCATTTT.